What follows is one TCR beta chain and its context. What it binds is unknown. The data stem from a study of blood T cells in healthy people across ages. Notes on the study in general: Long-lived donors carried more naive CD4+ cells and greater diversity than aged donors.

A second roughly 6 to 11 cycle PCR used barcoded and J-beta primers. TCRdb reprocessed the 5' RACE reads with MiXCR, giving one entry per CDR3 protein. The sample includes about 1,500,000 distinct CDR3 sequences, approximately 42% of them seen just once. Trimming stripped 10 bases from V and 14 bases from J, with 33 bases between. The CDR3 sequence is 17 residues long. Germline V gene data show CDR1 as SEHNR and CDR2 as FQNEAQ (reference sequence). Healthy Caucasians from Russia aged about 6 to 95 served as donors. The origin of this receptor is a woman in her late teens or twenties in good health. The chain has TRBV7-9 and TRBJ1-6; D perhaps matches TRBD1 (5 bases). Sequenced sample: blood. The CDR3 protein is CATHVPGTTALAGTLHF. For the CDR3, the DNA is TGTGCCACCCACGTCCCCGGGACGACAGCCCTGGCGGGCACCCTCCACTTT.